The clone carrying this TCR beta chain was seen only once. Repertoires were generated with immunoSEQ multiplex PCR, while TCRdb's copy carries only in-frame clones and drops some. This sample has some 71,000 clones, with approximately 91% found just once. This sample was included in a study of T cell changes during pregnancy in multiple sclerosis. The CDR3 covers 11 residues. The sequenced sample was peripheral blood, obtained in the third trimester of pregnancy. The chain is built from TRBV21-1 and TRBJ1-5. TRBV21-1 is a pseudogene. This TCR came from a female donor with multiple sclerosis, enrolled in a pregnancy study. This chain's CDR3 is CASSRNQPQHF. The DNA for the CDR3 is TGTGCCAGCAGCCGTAATCAGCCCCAGCATTTT.